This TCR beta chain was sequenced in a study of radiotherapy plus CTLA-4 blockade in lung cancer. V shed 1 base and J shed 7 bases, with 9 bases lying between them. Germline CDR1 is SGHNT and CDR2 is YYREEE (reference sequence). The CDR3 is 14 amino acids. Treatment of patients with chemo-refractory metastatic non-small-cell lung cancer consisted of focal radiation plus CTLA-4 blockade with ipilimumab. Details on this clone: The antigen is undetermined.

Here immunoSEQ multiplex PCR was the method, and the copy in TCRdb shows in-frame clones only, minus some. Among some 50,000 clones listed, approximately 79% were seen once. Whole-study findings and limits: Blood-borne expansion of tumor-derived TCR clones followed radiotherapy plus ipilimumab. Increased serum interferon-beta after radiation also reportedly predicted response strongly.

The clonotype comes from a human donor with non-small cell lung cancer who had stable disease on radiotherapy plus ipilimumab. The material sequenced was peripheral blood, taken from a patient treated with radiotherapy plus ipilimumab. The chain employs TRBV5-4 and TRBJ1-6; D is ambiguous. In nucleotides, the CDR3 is TGTGCCAGCAGCTTGTCACAACTCAATTCACCCCTCCACTTT. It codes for CASSLSQLNSPLHF. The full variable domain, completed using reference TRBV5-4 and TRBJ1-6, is ETGVTQSPTHLIKTRGQQVTLRCSSQSGHNTVSWYQQALGQGPQFIFQYYREEENGRGNFPPRFSGLQFPNYSSELNVNALELDDSALYLCASSLSQLNSPLHFGNGTRLTVT.